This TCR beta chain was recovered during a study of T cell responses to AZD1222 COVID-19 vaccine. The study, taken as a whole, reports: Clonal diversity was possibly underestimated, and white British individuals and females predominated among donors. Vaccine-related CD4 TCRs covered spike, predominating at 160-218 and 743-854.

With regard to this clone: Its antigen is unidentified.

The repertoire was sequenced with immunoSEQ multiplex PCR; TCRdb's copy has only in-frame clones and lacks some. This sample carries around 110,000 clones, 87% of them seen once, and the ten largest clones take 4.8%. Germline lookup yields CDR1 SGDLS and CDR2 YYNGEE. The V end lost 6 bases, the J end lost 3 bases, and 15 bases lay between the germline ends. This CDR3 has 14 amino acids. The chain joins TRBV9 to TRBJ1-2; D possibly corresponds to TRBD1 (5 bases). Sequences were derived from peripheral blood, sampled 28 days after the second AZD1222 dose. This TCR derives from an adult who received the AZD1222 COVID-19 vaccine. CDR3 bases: TGTGCCAGCAATCATGACGGGGGGTACTATGGCTACACCTTC. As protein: CASNHDGGYYGYTF.